This TCR beta chain was identified during a study of CD8 T cells in ankylosing spondylitis. The germline V gene encodes CDR1 DFQATT and CDR2 SNEGSKA (reference sequence). The CDR3 totals 11 residues. This clonotype was recorded a few times. Its antigen is unknown. Sequence at one end of the junction differs from germline and may be a read error. Scientists made TCR beta libraries using quantitative 5'-RACE with molecular barcodes. TCRdb analysed the 5' RACE reads with MiXCR anew, one entry per CDR3 protein. The table has fewer than 200,000 distinct CDR3 sequences, 18% seen once; the top ten hold 4.3%. The study's findings and limits: According to the report, clones linked to the disease were significantly enriched in matched synovial fluid samples taken from ankylosing spondylitis patients. Disease-associated clonotypes exhibited CD8+ identity and were relatively infrequent in peripheral blood. The study identified a TCR beta motif of eight highly homologous variants that appeared characteristic of ankylosing spondylitis blood.

The chain has TRBV20-1 and TRBJ2-1, with D unresolved. The TCR comes from a male donor aged 10 to 30 with ankylosing spondylitis or in good health (not recorded which). What was sequenced was blood, either unsorted or a sorted T cell fraction (not recorded which). CDR3 coding DNA: TGCAGTGCTAGTAGCTCGAATGAGCGGTTCTTC. Translation: CSASSSNERFF.